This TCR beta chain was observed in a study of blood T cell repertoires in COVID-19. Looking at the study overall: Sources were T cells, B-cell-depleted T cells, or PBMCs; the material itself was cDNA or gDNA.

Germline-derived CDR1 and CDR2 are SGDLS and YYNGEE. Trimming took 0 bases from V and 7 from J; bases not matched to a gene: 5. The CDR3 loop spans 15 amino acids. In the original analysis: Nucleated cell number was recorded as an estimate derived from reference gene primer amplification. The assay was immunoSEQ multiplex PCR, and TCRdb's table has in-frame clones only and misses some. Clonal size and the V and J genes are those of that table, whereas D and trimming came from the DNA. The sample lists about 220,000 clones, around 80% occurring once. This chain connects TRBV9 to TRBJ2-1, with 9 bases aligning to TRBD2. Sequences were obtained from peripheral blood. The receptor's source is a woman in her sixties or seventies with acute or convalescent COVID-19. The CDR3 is CASSVDAGGRNEQFF. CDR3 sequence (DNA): TGTGCCAGCAGCGTAGATGCGGGGGGGCGGAATGAGCAGTTCTTC.